This T cell receptor (beta chain) was identified in a study of CD8+CD57+ T cells in acquired aplastic anemia. Study-wide context: Mean yield of DNA from sorted CD4+ and CD8+ cells was roughly 3.2 ug. Overall study results and limits: Fewer than 35 sequences, all CD8+ CDR3, were shared between patients and controls. A significant difference in CD8+ Simpson's diversity between patients and controls was not found.

Comments on this clonotype: Its antigen is undetermined.

Both TCR beta VDJ combination and CDR3 sequence profiling were carried out. Genomic DNA was the template for this profiling. MiXCR was run by TCRdb on the reads, yielding one entry per CDR3 protein. The top ten hold about 12% of the sample, which has 150,000 to 180,000 distinct CDR3 sequences, roughly half seen once. The germline V and J ends were trimmed by 0 bases and 2 bases, with 6 bases remaining between them. Germline lookup yields CDR1 LNHDA and CDR2 SQIVND (reference sequence). The CDR3 totals 14 residues. Patients picked for sequencing had shown CD8+CD57+ cell expansion detected by flow cytometry.

The specimen sequenced was sorted CD4+, CD8+, or CD8+CD57+ T cells (not recorded which) from PBMCs. The V and J genes are TRBV19 and TRBJ2-3; D is unclear. The clonotype was recovered from a human donor with aplastic anemia. CDR3 residues: CASSIDRLTDTQYF. CDR3 in DNA: TGTGCCAGTAGTATAGACAGACTCACAGATACGCAGTATTTT.